This T cell receptor (beta chain) was captured in a study of blood T cell repertoires in COVID-19. About the research overall: Donors in the United States, Italy and Spain gave samples during acute or convalescent COVID-19. T cells, B-cell-depleted T cells, or PBMCs provided the cDNA or gDNA that served as material.

The age range of participants was about 18 to 90 years, with residence in about two dozen US areas. Grouping used clinical history reported by participants in a survey and questionnaire. Trimming pared 2 bases from V and 1 base from J, leaving 8 bases between. The CDR3 loop spans 13 amino acids. CDR1 SQVTM and CDR2 ANQGSEA come from the germline V gene. Sequencing used immunoSEQ multiplex PCR; TCRdb keeps in-frame clones, though not all of them. The table has roughly 260,000 clones, about nine tenths seen once. V gene TRBV29-1 combines with J gene TRBJ1-1; D unclear. This sequence originates from a woman between 18 and 30 years old who had recovered from COVID-19. Sequenced: PBMCs or T cells enriched from blood (not recorded which). The chain's CDR3 is CSVEYSGNTEAFF. The CDR3 region has the DNA TGCAGCGTTGAATATAGTGGGAACACTGAAGCTTTCTTT.